This T cell receptor (beta chain) appears in the sequencing data of a study of T cells in women clearing cervical HPV infection. For the study at large: No precancer developed; the control's incident HPV16 infection cleared within 12 months. Study conclusions and caveats: Cases carried less TRBV6-7 than controls: 0.11% versus 0.16%. CIN3+ cases had significantly higher TCR repertoire richness than controls, but evenness did not differ.

Points on this clone: Its target is not known. The read halts 3 residues ahead of the CDR3 end, with the missing end drawn from the germline J gene.

The ends lost 4 bases at V and 1 base at J; junction bases unmatched: 6. There are 16 residues in the CDR3. Germline V lookup: CDR1 SGHVS, CDR2 FNYEAQ. Average input was approximately 1.3 ug genomic DNA for immunoSEQ TCR beta CDR3 amplification. Profiling relied on immunoSEQ multiplex PCR, and the TCRdb table lists in-frame clones only, not all of them. In total, the table holds approximately 41,000 clones. The TCR sequence derives from a woman between 18 and 75 years old with a cervical HPV16 infection that either progressed to CIN3+ or cleared (not recorded which). Source material: blood buffy coat. The chain employs TRBV7-6 and TRBJ2-7; 11 nucleotides agree with TRBD2. The CDR3 spells CASSSGLAGGSYEQYF. Incomplete CDR3 DNA: TGTGCCAGCAGCTCCGGGTTAGCGGGAGGGTCCTACGAG.